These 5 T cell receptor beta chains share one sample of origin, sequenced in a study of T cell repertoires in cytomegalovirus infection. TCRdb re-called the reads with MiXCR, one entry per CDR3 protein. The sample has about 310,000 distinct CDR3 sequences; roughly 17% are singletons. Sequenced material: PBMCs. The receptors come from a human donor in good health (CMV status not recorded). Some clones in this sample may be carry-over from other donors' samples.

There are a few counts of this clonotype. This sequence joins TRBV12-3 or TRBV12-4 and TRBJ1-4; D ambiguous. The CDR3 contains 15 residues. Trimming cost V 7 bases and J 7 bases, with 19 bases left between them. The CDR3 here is CASTSGEGWGEKLFF. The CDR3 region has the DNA TGTGCCAGCACGTCGGGTGAGGGTTGGGGTGAAAAACTGTTTTTT.

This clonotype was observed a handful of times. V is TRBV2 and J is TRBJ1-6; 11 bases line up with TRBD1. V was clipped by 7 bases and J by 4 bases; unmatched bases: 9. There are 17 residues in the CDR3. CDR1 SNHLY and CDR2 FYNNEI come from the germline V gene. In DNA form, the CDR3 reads TGTGCCAGCACCGTCGGGGGACAGGGGGGGTATAATTCACCCCTCCACTTT. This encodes CASTVGGQGGYNSPLHF. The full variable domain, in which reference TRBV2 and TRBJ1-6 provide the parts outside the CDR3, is EPEVTQTPSHQVTQMGQEVILRCVPISNHLYFYWYRQILGQKVEFLVSFYNNEISEKSEIFDDQFSVERPDGSNFTLKIRSTKLEDSAMYFCASTVGGQGGYNSPLHFGNGTRLTVT.

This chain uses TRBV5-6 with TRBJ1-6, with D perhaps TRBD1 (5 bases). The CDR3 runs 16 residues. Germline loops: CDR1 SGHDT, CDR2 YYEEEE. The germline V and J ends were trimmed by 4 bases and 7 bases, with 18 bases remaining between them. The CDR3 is CASSLGPGTRNSPLHF. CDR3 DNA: TGTGCCAGCAGCCTGGGGCCGGGGACTAGGAATTCACCCCTCCACTTT.

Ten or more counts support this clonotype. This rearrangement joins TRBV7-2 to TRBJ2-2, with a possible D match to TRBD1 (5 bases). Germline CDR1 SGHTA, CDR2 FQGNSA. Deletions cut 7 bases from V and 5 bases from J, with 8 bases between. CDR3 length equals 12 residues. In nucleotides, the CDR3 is TGTGCCAGCAACTCAGGGACCGGGGAGCTGTTTTTT. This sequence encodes CASNSGTGELFF.

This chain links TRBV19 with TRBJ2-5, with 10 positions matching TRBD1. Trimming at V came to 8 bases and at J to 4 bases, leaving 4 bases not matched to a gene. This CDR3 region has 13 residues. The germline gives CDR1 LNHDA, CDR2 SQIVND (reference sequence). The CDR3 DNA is TGTGCCAGTCGGACAGGGGGGACAGAGACCCAGTACTTC. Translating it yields CASRTGGTETQYF.